The 7 T cell receptor beta chains listed next were all sequenced from one sample in a study of tissue T cells after allogeneic stem cell transplantation. Steroid-refractory graft-versus-host disease after allogeneic hematopoietic cell transplant qualified adults for prospective research-autopsy enrollment. TCRdb's table, derived via immunoSEQ multiplex PCR, lists solely in-frame clones and lacks some. The profile shows about 2,900 clones, around two thirds of them singletons. The starting material was descending colon tissue, obtained at autopsy. The receptors were sampled from a male patient older than 55 with steroid-refractory graft-versus-host disease after an allogeneic stem cell transplant. Some T cells may have come from the graft donor.

The gene calls are TRBV6-2 or TRBV6-3 and TRBJ1-5, with 11 bases identical to TRBD1. CDR1 and CDR2 from the germline V gene are MNHEY and SVGEGT. Trimming took 4 bases from V and 6 from J; bases not matched to a gene: 11. The CDR3 runs to 17 residues. CDR3 nucleotide sequence: TGTGCCAGCAGTTCTGGACAGGGGGCAAGGGTTGGTCAGCCCCAGCATTTT. Translated, it gives CASSSGQGARVGQPQHF.

This rearrangement joins TRBV6-5 to TRBJ1-6, with TRBD1 identical over 8 bases. The CDR3 totals 15 residues. Germline V gene data show CDR1 as MNHEY and CDR2 as SVGAGI. Trimming at V came to 6 bases and at J to 5 bases, leaving 6 bases not matched to a gene. CDR3: CASSDRGIDNSPLHF. Here the CDR3 DNA reads TGTGCCAGCAGCGACAGGGGCATAGATAATTCACCCCTCCACTTT.

V is TRBV7-9 and J is TRBJ1-2; D remains ambiguous. The V end was cut by 2 bases, the J end by 6 bases, with 1 base between. The CDR3 extends over 10 amino acids. Germline assignment: CDR1 SEHNR and CDR2 FQNEAQ (reference sequence). In DNA form, the CDR3 reads TGTGCCAGCAGCTTAAATGGCTACACCTTC. Translating gives CASSLNGYTF.

The V gene is TRBV11-2, the J gene TRBJ2-7, with D hard to call. V was clipped by 2 bases and J by 4 bases, with 6 bases between them. Looked up from germline, CDR1 is SGHAT and CDR2 is FQNNGV. The CDR3 runs to 12 residues. DNA of the CDR3: TGTGCCAGCAGCTTAACCCTTTACGAGCAGTACTTC. Translation: CASSLTLYEQYF.

This clone is termed large. The rearrangement joins TRBV7-9 to TRBJ2-2; 9 bases are a match to TRBD2. Germline V CDR1 and CDR2: SEHNR, FQNEAQ (reference sequence). The CDR3 spans 16 residues. The ends lost 7 bases at V and 0 bases at J; junction bases unmatched: 6. The CDR3 reads CASTGLASTNTGELFF. The CDR3 DNA follows: TGTGCCAGCACCGGACTAGCGTCTACGAACACCGGGGAGCTGTTTTTT.

V gene TRBV2 combines with J gene TRBJ2-1; TRBD2 agrees at 7 bases. Looked up from germline, CDR1 is SNHLY and CDR2 is FYNNEI. Trimming cost V 2 bases and J 7 bases; bases outside gene matches: 8. The CDR3 is 15 amino acids. CDR3 in amino acids: CASSEFRGVGNEQFF. CDR3 in DNA: TGTGCCAGCAGTGAATTCCGGGGGGTAGGAAATGAGCAGTTCTTC.

This clone was found a few times. The chain has TRBV15 and TRBJ2-1; possible D gene TRBD1, 5 bases. The CDR3 is 14 amino acids. Trimming removed 0 bases at V and 8 bases at J, with 11 bases between. Germline CDR1 LNHNV, CDR2 YYDKDF (reference sequence). The CDR3, as DNA: TGTGCCACCAGCAGAGATAGGGGTTTCGATGAGCAGTTCTTC. Protein: CATSRDRGFDEQFF.